The sample holds a few counts of the clone carrying this T cell receptor (beta chain). Its antigen is as yet unknown. The sample is drawn from a study of PD-1 blockade in mismatch repair-deficient tumors. Only in-frame clones appear in the TCRdb table, and some are missing; sequencing was by immunoSEQ multiplex PCR. The profile shows 14,000 or so clones, roughly 82% of them singletons. General study findings and limits: After pembrolizumab, tumor-resident clones rose rapidly, then generally contracted before radiologic responses.

This CDR3 contains 14 residues. Germline CDR1 is SGHRS and CDR2 is YFSETQ. Trimming took 7 bases from V and 2 from J, leaving 16 bases between them. Every patient had mismatch repair deficiency by PCR or immunohistochemistry. This TCR came from an adult with mismatch repair-deficient cancer. The sequenced sample was PBMCs, obtained about 15 weeks after starting pembrolizumab. The chain combines TRBV5-1 with TRBJ2-7; D is perhaps TRBD2 (6 bases). The CDR3 nucleotides are TGCGCCAGCCATCGGGGGACGGGGGCCTACGAGCAGTACTTC. Translating it yields CASHRGTGAYEQYF.